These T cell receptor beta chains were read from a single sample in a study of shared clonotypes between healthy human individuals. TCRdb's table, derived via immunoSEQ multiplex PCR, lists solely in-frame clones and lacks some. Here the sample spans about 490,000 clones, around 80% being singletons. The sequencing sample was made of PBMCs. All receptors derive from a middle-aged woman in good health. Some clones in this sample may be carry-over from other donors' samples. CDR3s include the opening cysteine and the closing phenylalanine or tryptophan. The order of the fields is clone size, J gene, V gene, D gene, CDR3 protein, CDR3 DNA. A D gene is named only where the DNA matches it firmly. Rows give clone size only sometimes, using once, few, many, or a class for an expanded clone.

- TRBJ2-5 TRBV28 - CASSLNVQTQYF TGTGCCAGCAGTTTAAATGTTCAGACCCAGTACTTC
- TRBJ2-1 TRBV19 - CASRPLRDAGNNEQFF TGTGCCAGTAGGCCCCTCCGGGACGCGGGGAACAATGAGCAGTTCTTC
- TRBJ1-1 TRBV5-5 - CASSPNRERTEAFF TGTGCCAGCAGCCCCAACAGGGAACGGACTGAAGCTTTCTTT
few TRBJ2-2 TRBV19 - CASRGTTMGGELFF TGTGCCAGTAGGGGGACGACAATGGGAGGGGAGCTGTTTTTT
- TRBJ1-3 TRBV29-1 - CSVEDPFAGNTIYF TGCAGCGTTGAAGACCCTTTTGCTGGAAACACCATATATTTT
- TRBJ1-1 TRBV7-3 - CASSLGGTGRTEAFF TGTGCCAGCAGCTTAGGAGGAACAGGGAGGACTGAAGCTTTCTTT
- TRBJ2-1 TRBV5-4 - CASSSVAEGRNFF TGTGCCAGCAGCTCCGTAGCGGAGGGGAGGAACTTCTTC
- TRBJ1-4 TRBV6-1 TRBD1 CASRRDRGNEKLFF TGTGCCAGCAGAAGGGACAGGGGAAATGAAAAACTGTTTTTT
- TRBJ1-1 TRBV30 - CAWGFEDYTEAFF TGTGCCTGGGGTTTTGAGGACTACACTGAAGCTTTCTTT
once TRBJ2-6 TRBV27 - CATLGHAISSGANVLTF TGTGCCACCCTTGGACATGCTATTAGCTCTGGGGCCAACGTCCTGACTTTC
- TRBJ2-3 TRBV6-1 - CASSGSTDTQYF TGTGCCAGCAGTGGGAGCACAGATACGCAGTATTTT
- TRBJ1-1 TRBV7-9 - CASSSGGFRTEAFF TGTGCCAGCAGCTCGGGGGGCTTTAGAACTGAAGCTTTCTTT
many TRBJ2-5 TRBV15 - CATSRDARGGTQYF TGTGCCACCAGCAGAGATGCGAGAGGGGGGACCCAGTACTTC
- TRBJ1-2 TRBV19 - CASSIIGLPGYTF TGTGCCAGTAGTATAATCGGCCTCCCGGGCTACACCTTC
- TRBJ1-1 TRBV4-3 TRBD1 CASSQDRGAVTEAFF TGCGCCAGCAGCCAAGACAGGGGGGCTGTCACTGAAGCTTTCTTT
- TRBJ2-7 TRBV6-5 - CASRGSAREQYF TGTGCCAGCAGAGGTAGCGCGAGGGAGCAGTACTTC
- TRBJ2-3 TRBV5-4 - CASSLAKAFSTDTQYF TGTGCCAGCAGCTTGGCCAAGGCCTTTAGCACAGATACGCAGTATTTT
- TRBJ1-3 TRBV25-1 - CASSAQGSGNTIYF TGTGCCAGCAGTGCTCAGGGCTCTGGAAACACCATATATTTT
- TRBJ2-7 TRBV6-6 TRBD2 CAVGLAGAYEQYF TGTGCCGTCGGACTAGCGGGAGCCTACGAGCAGTACTTC
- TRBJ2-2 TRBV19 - CASSMGRGNTGELFF TGTGCCAGTAGTATGGGCAGGGGGAACACCGGGGAGCTGTTTTTT
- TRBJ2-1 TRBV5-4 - CASSSPGEAIEQFF TGTGCCAGCAGCTCCCCGGGGGAAGCTATTGAGCAGTTCTTC
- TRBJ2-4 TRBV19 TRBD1 CARSGQGDIQYF TGTGCCAGATCAGGACAGGGCGACATTCAGTACTTC
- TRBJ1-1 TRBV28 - CASRGNEGEAFF TGTGCCAGCAGGGGGAACGAGGGTGAAGCTTTCTTT
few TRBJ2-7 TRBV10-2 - CATTGASYEQYF TGCGCCACCACCGGGGCTTCCTACGAGCAGTACTTC
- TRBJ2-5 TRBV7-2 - CASSSTRGRHQETQYF TGTGCCAGCAGCTCTACGAGGGGACGACACCAAGAGACCCAGTACTTC
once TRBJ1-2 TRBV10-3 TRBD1 CAISPTGINGYTF TGTGCCATCAGTCCGACAGGGATTAATGGCTACACCTTC
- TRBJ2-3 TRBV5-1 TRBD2 CASRVPTSGAGDTQYF TGCGCCAGCAGGGTGCCGACTAGCGGGGCGGGCGATACGCAGTATTTT
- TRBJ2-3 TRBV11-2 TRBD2 CASSLVGSGGDTQYF TGTGCCAGCAGCTTAGTTGGTAGCGGGGGGGATACGCAGTATTTT
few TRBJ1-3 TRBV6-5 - CASSSTGGPGNTIYF TGTGCCAGCAGTTCCACGGGTGGACCTGGAAACACCATATATTTT
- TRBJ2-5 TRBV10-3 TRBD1 CAISEGGQGDKTQYF TGTGCCATCAGTGAGGGAGGACAGGGGGATAAGACCCAGTACTTC